The sequence of this T cell receptor (beta chain) was determined in a study of Graves' ophthalmopathy and Graves' hyperthyroidism. Study background: Stable hyperthyroidism meant no ophthalmopathy within 18 months of follow-up.

Hyperthyroidism patients had new diagnoses, durations under 2 months, and ages of 18 to 65. Amplified material comprised TCR beta CDR3 regions derived from RNA transcripts. HTBI primers were employed in first-round RT-PCR, then a second-round multiplex PCR followed. TCRdb used MiXCR to reprocess the multiplex PCR reads, holding one entry per CDR3 protein. The data hold approximately 1.2 million distinct CDR3 sequences, with 35% to 40% observed a single time. There are many counts of this clonotype. The specimen was peripheral blood or thyroid tissue (not recorded which). The receptor was derived from an adult man with Graves' hyperthyroidism.

The CDR3 bases are TGCGCCAGCAGTGAGTCGGGACAGGGGGAGACCCAGTACTTC. It is translated as CASSESGQGETQYF. The chain recombines TRBV10-2 with TRBJ2-5; 10 bases agree with TRBD1. This CDR3 is built from 14 residues. From germline, CDR1 is WSHSY and CDR2 SAAADI. V trimming: 0 bases; J trimming: 5 bases; junction bases outside the gene matches: 0.